The 25 T cell receptor beta chains below come from one sample, sequenced in a study of blood T cell repertoires in COVID-19 (dated by TCRdb to 2020 to 2021). Libraries were constructed by the immunoSEQ multiplex PCR assay. The source is immuneACCESS, and TCRdb retained only in-frame sequences with V and J called. Part of the clones is not carried over; for the studies checked, unresolved V genes explain less than half of this, and the remainder is unexplained. The sample includes 350,000 or so clones, with nearly 90% observed a single time. 6% to 7.5% of the sample is in the top ten clones. The sequencing sample was made of peripheral blood. These receptors originate from a man younger than 30 with active or convalescent COVID-19.

The count of this clone is one. The rearrangement joins TRBV6-5 to TRBJ2-1; no definite D call. The V and J ends lost 2 bases and 5 bases respectively, with 4 bases between them. The CDR3 has 12 residues. The germline CDR1 and CDR2 sequences are MNHEY and SVGAGI. The CDR3 here is CASSYEDNEQFF. CDR3 nucleotides: TGTGCCAGCAGTTACGAGGACAATGAGCAGTTCTTC.

The chain links TRBV7-2 to TRBJ1-6; D gene uncertain. Germline-derived CDR1 and CDR2 are SGHTA and FQGNSA. This CDR3 is 12 amino acids long. V lost 5 bases to trimming and J lost 11 bases, with 10 bases between them. Here the CDR3 reads CASSGLFPPLHF. For the CDR3, the DNA is TGTGCCAGCAGCGGCCTCTTCCCACCCCTCCACTTT.

The chain links TRBV3-1 (or the pseudogene TRBV3-2) to TRBJ1-2, with TRBD1 as a possible D gene (5 bases). CDR3 length equals 12 residues. Germline CDR1 is LGHDT and CDR2 is YNNKEL (reference sequence). V gave up 2 bases and J gave up 7 bases, with 8 bases separating them. The CDR3 DNA reads as TGTGCCAGCAGCCAAAAAAGGGGTGGCTACACCTTC. Protein: CASSQKRGGYTF.

The chain has TRBV27 and TRBJ1-3; 8 positions match TRBD1. CDR1 MNHEY and CDR2 SMNVEV come from the germline V gene (reference sequence). Trimming took 2 bases from V and 0 from J; bases not matched to a gene: 6. The CDR3 has 17 amino acids. CDR3: CASSLGQGPFSGNTIYF. The CDR3 nucleotides are TGTGCCAGCAGTTTAGGACAGGGTCCCTTCTCTGGAAACACCATATATTTT.

The V gene is TRBV7-9, the J gene TRBJ1-2; D gene uncertain. V was cut by 1 base and J by 6 bases, with 12 bases left in between. The CDR3 contains 14 residues. Germline V gene data show CDR1 as SEHNR and CDR2 as FQNEAQ (reference sequence). CDR3 sequence reads: CASSLVAGRDGYTF. The CDR3, as DNA: TGTGCCAGCAGCTTAGTGGCGGGGAGGGATGGCTACACCTTC.

The gene calls are TRBV27 and TRBJ1-2; TRBD1 is a possible D gene (6 bases). CDR3 length: 14 residues. CDR1 is MNHEY, CDR2 SMNVEV, per germline (reference sequence). V shed 3 bases and J shed 4 bases, with 12 bases lying between them. The CDR3 coding sequence is TGTGCCAGCAGTTTGCAGGGGTCACTCTATGGCTACACCTTC. This translates into CASSLQGSLYGYTF.

The V call is TRBV6-5, the J call TRBJ1-5, with 7 bases matching TRBD1. The germline CDR1 and CDR2 sequences are MNHEY and SVGAGI. Trimming at V came to 6 bases and at J to 6 bases, leaving 11 bases not matched to a gene. This CDR3 spans 15 amino acids. The CDR3 nucleotides read TGTGCCAGCAGCCCACGGCAGGGGGAATCTCAGCCCCAGCATTTT. It specifies CASSPRQGESQPQHF.

The chain recombines TRBV19 with TRBJ1-2, with D maybe TRBD1 (6 bases). Trimming cost V 6 bases and J 5 bases, with 13 bases left between them. This CDR3 has 13 residues. Germline V lookup: CDR1 LNHDA, CDR2 SQIVND (reference sequence). The CDR3 loop reads CASRTGTAYGYTF. In DNA, the CDR3 is TGTGCCAGTAGGACAGGAACGGCTTATGGCTACACCTTC.

The chain uses TRBV19 and TRBJ1-4; possibly TRBD1 for D (5 bases). CDR1 and CDR2 from the germline V gene are LNHDA and SQIVND (reference sequence). This CDR3 spans 13 amino acids. V dropped 6 bases and J dropped 6 bases, with 11 bases sitting between them. The CDR3 loop reads CASSYDRHEKLFF. The CDR3 DNA is TGTGCCAGTAGCTACGACAGACATGAAAAACTGTTTTTT.

This clone was counted once. CDR3 nucleotide sequence: TGTGCCAGCAGCTTATGGGGTAGCGGGAATGAGCAGTTCTTC. Translation: CASSLWGSGNEQFF. The rearrangement links TRBV7-2 to TRBJ2-1; 7 positions match TRBD2. CDR3 length equals 14 residues. Germline loops: CDR1 SGHTA, CDR2 FQGNSA. J lost 7 bases, V lost 2 bases, and 5 bases had no gene match.

This clone turned up a few times. CDR3 sequence reads: CASTRTGGTDTQYF. The DNA for the CDR3 is TGTGCCAGCACCCGGACAGGCGGCACAGATACGCAGTATTTT. The gene calls are TRBV7-3 and TRBJ2-3, with TRBD1 matching over 7 bases. Per germline, CDR1 SGHTA and CDR2 FQGTGA. The CDR3 sequence is 14 residues long. V dropped 7 bases and J dropped 1; count of bases not matched to a gene: 5.

The genes are TRBV27 and TRBJ2-1; 11 bases are a match to TRBD2. Germline V gene sequence: CDR1 MNHEY, CDR2 SMNVEV (reference sequence). The CDR3 covers 15 residues. V gave up 3 bases and J gave up 8 bases; unmatched junction bases: 6. The CDR3 DNA sequence: TGTGCCAGCAGTTTTCTACTAGCGGGAGTGGATGAGCAGTTCTTC. Translating gives CASSFLLAGVDEQFF.

The V call is TRBV9, the J call TRBJ1-1, with 8 bases identical to TRBD1. Germline CDR1 SGDLS, CDR2 YYNGEE. After removal of 4 bases from V and 1 base from J, the junction contained 3 bases not matched to a gene. The CDR3 totals 14 residues. CDR3 sequence reads: CASSTGQGNTEAFF. The CDR3 bases are TGTGCCAGCAGCACAGGACAGGGGAACACTGAAGCTTTCTTT.

The chain links TRBV24-1 to TRBJ2-1, with 10 nucleotides matching TRBD2. The length of the CDR3 is 17 residues. Germline V gene data show CDR1 as KGHDR and CDR2 as SFDVKD. J lost 0 bases, V lost 0 bases, and 1 base had no gene match. Here the CDR3 reads CATSDLTSGNSYNEQFF. CDR3 nucleotide sequence: TGTGCCACCAGTGATTTGACTAGCGGGAACTCCTACAATGAGCAGTTCTTC.

The gene calls are TRBV10-1 and TRBJ2-7; tentatively, D is TRBD2 (5 bases). Germline CDR1 is WNHNN and CDR2 is SYGVQD (reference sequence). The CDR3 is 15 amino acids. V lost 9 bases and J lost 0, with 18 bases in between. The CDR3 reads CARRGPGPISYEQYF. In DNA form, the CDR3 reads TGCGCCAGACGAGGGCCCGGGCCAATCTCCTACGAGCAGTACTTC.

The chain joins TRBV30 to TRBJ1-6; possibly TRBD1 for D (5 bases). V was clipped by 2 bases and J by 9 bases, with 14 bases between them. The CDR3 is 14 residues long. Germline CDR1 and CDR2: GTSNPN and SVGIG (reference sequence). Written as DNA, the CDR3 is TGTGCCTGGAGTATTGAAACGGGGGGTTCACCCCTCCACTTT. The encoded protein is CAWSIETGGSPLHF.

This sequence joins TRBV19 and TRBJ2-1; TRBD1 agrees at 8 bases. Looked up from germline, CDR1 is LNHDA and CDR2 is SQIVND (reference sequence). V shed 3 bases, J shed 6 bases, and the junction held 10 bases outside the gene matches. CDR3 length: 16 amino acids. The chain's CDR3 is CASSIRTGKGVNEQFF. The CDR3 DNA follows: TGTGCCAGTAGTATTAGGACAGGGAAGGGGGTCAATGAGCAGTTCTTC.

The chain carries TRBV6-5 and TRBJ1-3; D is undetermined. Trimming pared 8 bases from V and 0 bases from J, leaving 11 bases between. The CDR3 has 14 amino acids. CDR1 MNHEY and CDR2 SVGAGI come from the germline V gene. The CDR3 loop is CASVSIYSGNTIYF. In DNA, the CDR3 is TGTGCCAGCGTCTCTATTTACTCTGGAAACACCATATATTTT.

The chain couples TRBV9 to TRBJ1-2; D unresolved. Deletions cut 0 bases from V and 8 bases from J, with 11 bases between. Germline V lookup: CDR1 SGDLS, CDR2 YYNGEE. The CDR3 sequence is 13 residues long. CDR3 DNA: TGTGCCAGCAGCGTAGCGGCGGAACGAGGCTACACCTTC. It codes for CASSVAAERGYTF.

The chain is built from TRBV7-2 and TRBJ1-4; 7 bases fit TRBD1. The V segment lost 5 bases and the J segment 7 bases; nucleotides outside the gene matches: 4. The V gene's germline CDR1 is SGHTA and CDR2 FQGNSA. The CDR3 has 13 residues. The CDR3, as DNA: TGTGCCAGCAGCGTTGGACAGGTTGAAAAACTGTTTTTT. Residues: CASSVGQVEKLFF.

In its sample, this clone was seen a few times. CDR3 bases: TGTGCCAGTAGTATAGATCGACGGGCGGGGACTGAAGCTTTCTTT. Its translation is CASSIDRRAGTEAFF. The chain recombines TRBV19 with TRBJ1-1; no firm D call. Germline CDR1 is LNHDA and CDR2 is SQIVND (reference sequence). The CDR3 extends over 15 amino acids. The V end was cut by 0 bases, the J end by 5 bases, with 13 bases between. The full variable domain, rest sourced from reference TRBV19 and TRBJ1-1, is DGGITQSPKYLFRKEGQNVTLSCEQNLNHDAMYWYRQDPGQGLRLIYYSQIVNDFQKGDIAEGYSVSREKKESFPLTVTSAQKNPTAFYLCASSIDRRAGTEAFFGQGTRLTVV.

J is TRBJ2-3 and V is TRBV10-3; weak D call: TRBD2 (7 bases). Germline V gene data show CDR1 as ENHRY and CDR2 as SYGVKD. CDR3 length equals 13 residues. In nucleotides, the CDR3 is TGTGCGGCGGAGGGGGAGGGCGTAGATACGCAGTATTTT. Its translation is CAAEGEGVDTQYF.

For this clone: Other DNA sequences in this specimen translate into the identical CDR3. This chain connects TRBV3-1 (or the pseudogene TRBV3-2) to TRBJ1-1; D not certain. This CDR3 region has 13 residues. Germline-derived CDR1 and CDR2 are LGHDT and YNNKEL (reference sequence). V lost 0 bases, J lost 7 bases, and 9 bases lay in between. Written as DNA, the CDR3 is TGTGCCAGCAGCCAAGAGTGGGCGGGTGAAGCTTTCTTT. It yields the protein CASSQEWAGEAFF.

V and J are TRBV11-2 and TRBJ1-1; unclear D gene. Germline loops: CDR1 SGHAT, CDR2 FQNNGV. Between the trimmed V and J ends, which lost 6 bases and 4 bases, there was a span of 12 bases. The CDR3 has 13 residues. CDR3 amino acids: CASSPPGITEAFF. CDR3 in DNA: TGTGCCAGCAGTCCGCCGGGGATCACTGAAGCTTTCTTT.

The J gene is TRBJ1-4, the V gene TRBV29-1, with D possibly TRBD1 on 6 matching bases. The CDR3 spans 15 residues. Germline CDR1 SQVTM, CDR2 ANQGSEA. The germline V and J ends were trimmed by 4 bases and 0 bases, with 12 bases remaining between them. CDR3 sequence reads: CSVAGQLATNEKLFF. DNA for the CDR3: TGCAGCGTTGCGGGACAACTTGCAACTAATGAAAAACTGTTTTTT.